The 19 T cell receptor beta chains in this list originate from one sample, sequenced in a study of blood T cell repertoires in COVID-19. Libraries were prepared by immunoSEQ multiplex PCR; TCRdb keeps only in-frame clonotypes and omits some of them. The sample carries fewer than 65,000 clones, approximately 90% recorded once. The sample taken for sequencing was peripheral blood. The receptors shown here come from a woman aged 55 to 70 with COVID-19, enrolled during active disease.

The gene calls are TRBV27 and TRBJ1-2; 10 bases are a match to TRBD1. The germline gives CDR1 MNHEY, CDR2 SMNVEV (reference sequence). This CDR3 is built from 13 residues. V was clipped by 6 bases and J by 6 bases; unmatched bases: 4. CDR3 residues: CASRRDRGDGYTF. The CDR3 region has the DNA TGTGCCAGCAGGAGGGACAGGGGAGATGGCTACACCTTC.

This chain joins TRBV3-1 (or the pseudogene TRBV3-2) and TRBJ2-2; 13 nucleotides line up with TRBD2. Germline loops: CDR1 LGHDT, CDR2 YNNKEL (reference sequence). Unmatched junction bases numbered 4, after V lost 2 bases and J lost 4 bases. This CDR3 comprises 17 residues. DNA for the CDR3: TGTGCCAGCAGCCAAATTGGGACTAGCGGGACCACCGGGGAGCTGTTTTTT. It specifies CASSQIGTSGTTGELFF.

As regards this clone: The same CDR3 is also encoded by other DNA sequences in this sample. The gene calls are TRBV27 and TRBJ2-7; perhaps TRBD2 as D (6 bases). The CDR3 is made up of 15 amino acids. The V end lost 2 bases, the J end lost 0 bases, and 11 bases lay between the germline ends. The V gene's germline CDR1 is MNHEY and CDR2 SMNVEV (reference sequence). CDR3 nucleotide sequence: TGTGCCAGCAGTTTAACCAGCGGGTCCTCCTACGAGCAGTACTTC. Its protein product is CASSLTSGSSYEQYF.

A word on this clone: Other DNA sequences in this sample translate to the same CDR3. CDR3 DNA sequence: TGTGCCAGCCGCACAGGGGGCTATGGCTACACCTTC. It encodes CASRTGGYGYTF. The gene calls are TRBV12-3 or TRBV12-4 and TRBJ1-2; 8 bases line up with TRBD1. The CDR3 length is 12 residues. V shed 8 bases and J 4 bases; nucleotides not matched to a gene: 3.

This rearrangement joins TRBV7-2 to TRBJ2-1, with 8 bases fitting TRBD2. V shed 5 bases and J 12 bases; nucleotides not matched to a gene: 15. The CDR3 is made up of 15 amino acids. CDR1 SGHTA and CDR2 FQGNSA come from the germline V gene. The DNA for the CDR3 is TGTGCCAGCAGCCCCGGGCCTAGCGGGTCCCTTGGGCAGTTCTTC. Translating gives CASSPGPSGSLGQFF.

The chain links TRBV5-1 to TRBJ1-2; 7 nucleotides align to TRBD1. The CDR3 extends over 13 amino acids. From germline, CDR1 is SGHRS and CDR2 YFSETQ. J lost 9 bases, V lost 4 bases, and 9 bases had no gene match. As DNA, the CDR3 is TGCGCCAGCAGCGCCGGACAGGCTTATCGCTACACCTTC. Translation gives CASSAGQAYRYTF.

The chain links TRBV5-1 to TRBJ1-2; weak D call: TRBD1 (5 bases). Trimming shortened V by 4 bases and J by 1 base, and 11 bases separated the two germline ends. Germline V gives CDR1 SGHRS, CDR2 YFSETQ. The CDR3 runs to 14 residues. The CDR3 sequence: CASSHRGVNYGYTF. CDR3 in DNA: TGCGCCAGCAGCCACCGGGGGGTTAACTATGGCTACACCTTC.

This chain joins TRBV5-6 and TRBJ2-5; D might be TRBD2 (5 bases). CDR1 and CDR2 from the germline V gene are SGHDT and YYEEEE. With 2 bases removed from V and 5 bases from J, the gap between germline ends came to 19 bases. The CDR3 has 16 amino acids. The chain's CDR3 is CASSFSAVSLWETQYF. CDR3 DNA sequence: TGTGCCAGCAGCTTTTCAGCGGTATCCCTGTGGGAGACCCAGTACTTC.

The chain is built from TRBV10-2 and TRBJ1-1, with D possibly being TRBD1 (6 bases). From germline, CDR1 is WSHSY and CDR2 SAAADI. The CDR3 has 16 residues. The ends were cut back, 3 bases at V and 6 bases at J, with 20 bases in the middle. The chain's CDR3 is CASSDHFQGQPPEAFF. The DNA for the CDR3 is TGCGCCAGCAGTGATCACTTTCAGGGGCAGCCCCCTGAAGCTTTCTTT.

V and J are TRBV19 and TRBJ1-1; D is perhaps TRBD1 (5 bases). CDR3 size: 16 residues. Trimming removed 1 base from V and 1 base from J, with 13 bases in between. Germline loops: CDR1 LNHDA, CDR2 SQIVND (reference sequence). The CDR3 nucleotides read TGTGCCAGTAGTATAGTTAAGGGGCAGGCGAACACTGAAGCTTTCTTT. Amino acids: CASSIVKGQANTEAFF.

The gene calls are TRBV27 and TRBJ1-4; a weak D match, TRBD1 (6 bases). Germline CDR1 reads MNHEY; CDR2 reads SMNVEV (reference sequence). The CDR3 extends over 15 amino acids. V was pared by 4 bases and J by 4 bases, with 13 bases between. This CDR3 is CASSSPGVDNEKLFF. The CDR3 DNA reads as TGTGCCAGCAGTTCCCCAGGGGTAGATAATGAAAAACTGTTTTTT.

Comments on this clone: Other nucleotide sequences in the sample specify the same CDR3. V is TRBV24-1 and J is TRBJ1-5, with TRBD1 identical over 10 bases. The germline gives CDR1 KGHDR, CDR2 SFDVKD. The CDR3 is 16 amino acids. Losses at the gene ends were 4 bases for V and 3 bases for J; bases not matched to a gene: 5. The CDR3 DNA reads TGTGCCACCAGTGACCCTGGGACAGGGGACAATCAGCCCCAGCATTTT. Its protein is CATSDPGTGDNQPQHF.

CDR3 sequence (DNA): TGTGCCAGCAGCTTGGGAGAGGCGAACAATCAGCCCCAGCATTTT. As protein: CASSLGEANNQPQHF. This chain links TRBV5-8 with TRBJ1-5; D is unresolved. The V and J ends lost 0 bases and 3 bases respectively, with 10 bases between them. The CDR3 runs to 15 residues. Germline CDR1 reads SGHTS; CDR2 reads YDEGEE.

The V and J genes are TRBV5-6 and TRBJ1-3; TRBD1 agrees at 7 bases. CDR1 and CDR2 (germline): SGHDT, YYEEEE. Trimming took 2 bases from V and 2 from J; bases not matched to a gene: 4. This CDR3 contains 15 residues. This chain's CDR3 is CASSLRGLPGNTIYF. The CDR3 nucleotides are TGTGCCAGCAGCTTAAGGGGGCTACCTGGAAACACCATATATTTT. Full variable domain (remainder filled in from reference TRBV5-6 and TRBJ1-3): DAGVTQSPTHLIKTRGQQVTLRCSPKSGHDTVSWYQQALGQGPQFIFQYYEEEERQRGNFPDRFSGHQFPNYSSELNVNALLLGDSALYLCASSLRGLPGNTIYFGEGSWLTVV.

The chain has TRBV11-2 and TRBJ2-7; TRBD1 aligns across 11 bases. The V segment lost 5 bases and the J segment 3 bases; nucleotides outside the gene matches: 3. This CDR3 spans 14 amino acids. Germline V gene data show CDR1 as SGHAT and CDR2 as FQNNGV. CDR3 bases: TGTGCCAGCAGCCAAGGGACAGGGGGCTACGAGCAGTACTTC. Protein product: CASSQGTGGYEQYF. Together with reference TRBV11-2 and TRBJ2-7, the CDR3 gives the full variable domain: EAGVAQSPRYKIIEKRQSVAFWCNPISGHATLYWYQQILGQGPKLLIQFQNNGVVDDSQLPKDRFSAERLKGVDSTLKIQPAKLEDSAVYLCASSQGTGGYEQYFGPGTRLTVT.

The chain couples TRBV5-1 to TRBJ2-1, with D maybe TRBD1 (6 bases). V was shortened by 0 bases and J by 3 bases, with 10 bases between the two germline ends. The CDR3 has 15 amino acids. The V gene's germline CDR1 is SGHRS and CDR2 YFSETQ. The CDR3 is CASSLGQGLYNEQFF. In nucleotides, the CDR3 is TGCGCCAGCAGCTTGGGGCAGGGGCTCTACAATGAGCAGTTCTTC.

The chain combines TRBV11-2 with TRBJ1-1, with 7 bases identical to TRBD1. Germline V gene sequence: CDR1 SGHAT, CDR2 FQNNGV. This CDR3 comprises 14 residues. The V segment lost 1 base and the J segment 5 bases; nucleotides outside the gene matches: 4. The CDR3 DNA reads TGTGCCAGCAGCTTAGGGCAGGGGGAGACTGAAGCTTTCTTT. As protein: CASSLGQGETEAFF.

The chain links TRBV19 to TRBJ1-4; 8 bases line up with TRBD1. The CDR3 has 15 residues. The germline V gene has CDR1 LNHDA and CDR2 SQIVND (reference sequence). With V trimmed by 7 bases and J by 0 bases, 4 bases remained unmatched. CDR3 in amino acids: CASTGQDPTNEKLFF. CDR3 coding DNA: TGTGCCAGTACGGGACAGGACCCAACTAATGAAAAACTGTTTTTT.

This clone turned up a few times. V gene TRBV6-1 combines with J gene TRBJ1-1; D not certain. CDR3 length equals 13 residues. Per germline, CDR1 MNHNS and CDR2 SASEGT. Trimming removed 1 base at V and 1 base at J, with 4 bases between. The DNA for the CDR3 is TGTGCCAGCAGTGAAGTCCAGAACACTGAAGCTTTCTTT. It specifies CASSEVQNTEAFF.